Below are 25 T cell receptor beta chains sequenced from a single sample in a study of T-cell reconstitution after alpha-beta-depleted transplantation in children. This sample's TCRbeta library carried unique molecular identifier barcodes. In TCRdb, the PCR reads were re-called with MiXCR into one record per CDR3 protein. The sample lists hundreds of thousands of distinct CDR3 sequences, 10% to 15% seen once, with about 2.2% in the top ten. The sequencing used PBMCs, mostly from graft donor cells, collected 360 days after TCRalphabeta/CD19-depleted stem cell transplant. Source of these receptors: a male patient younger than 18 who had a stem cell transplant for acute myeloid leukemia, so the T cells may come from the graft donor.

This clonotype has a handful of counts. CDR3 DNA sequence: TGCGCCAGCAGCTTCCCAGCGGGAGGGCCGGATGAGCAGTTCTTC. Translating it yields CASSFPAGGPDEQFF. The gene calls are TRBV5-1 and TRBJ2-1, with 10 bases fitting TRBD2. Trimming cost V 2 bases and J 8 bases; bases outside gene matches: 7. Germline V gives CDR1 SGHRS, CDR2 YFSETQ. This CDR3 has 15 residues.

With regard to this clonotype: A much larger clone differs from this one at a single base, so this may be a read error. The rearrangement joins TRBV11-2 to TRBJ2-1; possibly TRBD2 for D (6 bases). V lost 3 bases to trimming and J lost 16 bases, with 13 bases between them. The CDR3 has 11 amino acids. Germline V gene sequence: CDR1 SGHAT, CDR2 FQNNGV. The CDR3 nucleotides read TGTGCCAGCAGCTTTATCGGCGGGATATTCTTC. Translated: CASSFIGGIFF.

J is TRBJ1-2 and V is TRBV25-1; D gene uncertain. Trimming took off 1 base at V and 6 bases at J, with 15 bases between the two ends. This CDR3 is built from 15 residues. The V gene's germline CDR1 is MGHDK and CDR2 SYGVNS. The CDR3 DNA reads as TGTGCCAGCAGTGAATCCCGAGGGCCATCGAATGGCTACACCTTC. This translates into CASSESRGPSNGYTF.

The chain recombines TRBV5-4 with TRBJ1-5; 9 nucleotides match TRBD1. Germline assignment: CDR1 SGHNT and CDR2 YYREEE (reference sequence). Germline trimming cut 0 bases from V and 7 bases from J; bases unmatched to any gene: 2. This CDR3 has 14 amino acids. The chain's CDR3 is CASSLGTGVQPQHF. CDR3 DNA: TGTGCCAGCAGCTTGGGGACAGGGGTGCAGCCCCAGCATTTT.

V usage is TRBV12-3 or TRBV12-4 and J usage is TRBJ2-3; 10 bases match TRBD2. With 3 bases clipped from V and 1 base from J, the junction kept 4 bases outside the gene matches. This CDR3 region has 16 residues. Here the CDR3 reads CASSFQLAGGTDTQYF. The CDR3 region has the DNA TGTGCCAGCAGTTTCCAGCTAGCGGGGGGCACAGATACGCAGTATTTT.

The rearrangement uses TRBV20-1 and TRBJ1-1, with TRBD1 matching over 9 bases. The CDR3 loop spans 18 amino acids. CDR1 and CDR2 from the germline V gene are DFQATT and SNEGSKA (reference sequence). V lost 8 bases and J lost 0; bases outside the gene matches: 19. CDR3 loop: CSRGEPKDRGDLNTEAFF. In nucleotides, the CDR3 is TGCAGTCGAGGGGAACCGAAGGACAGGGGAGATCTGAACACTGAAGCTTTCTTT.

This clonotype was found a few times. The chain employs TRBV12-5 and TRBJ2-3; no reliable D call. CDR3 length: 15 amino acids. CDR1 is LGHNT, CDR2 FRNRAP, per germline. The V end lost 5 bases, the J end lost 0 bases, and 12 bases lay between the germline ends. The CDR3 DNA follows: TGTGCTAGTGGTGCCGACTTTAAGAGCACAGATACGCAGTATTTT. Translated, it gives CASGADFKSTDTQYF.

The J gene is TRBJ1-5, the V gene TRBV6-2 or TRBV6-3, with 9 bases identical to TRBD1. Germline V gene sequence: CDR1 MNHEY, CDR2 SVGEGT. With 4 bases clipped from V and 5 bases from J, the junction kept 6 bases outside the gene matches. CDR3 size: 15 residues. The CDR3 bases are TGTGCCAGCAGTTCCTTACAGGGGGCTGATCAGCCCCAGCATTTT. Protein sequence: CASSSLQGADQPQHF.

The genes are TRBV19 and TRBJ1-6, with 7 bases matching TRBD1. V gave up 7 bases and J gave up 8 bases; unmatched junction bases: 8. The germline V gene encodes CDR1 LNHDA and CDR2 SQIVND (reference sequence). This CDR3 is 14 amino acids long. The DNA of the CDR3 is TGTGCCAGTACCCCGGACAGGCAACATTCACCCCTCCACTTT. Its translation is CASTPDRQHSPLHF. The whole variable domain, remainder taken from reference TRBV19 and TRBJ1-6, is DGGITQSPKYLFRKEGQNVTLSCEQNLNHDAMYWYRQDPGQGLRLIYYSQIVNDFQKGDIAEGYSVSREKKESFPLTVTSAQKNPTAFYLCASTPDRQHSPLHFGNGTRLTVT.

The table lists this clonotype with many counts. The gene calls are TRBV14 and TRBJ2-7, with D tentatively TRBD2 (5 bases). CDR1 is SGHDN, CDR2 FVKESK, per germline. V was pared by 4 bases and J by 5 bases, with 9 bases between. This CDR3 region has 12 residues. CDR3 DNA: TGTGCCAGCAGCCCCTTGGAGGACGAGCAGTACTTC. Amino acids: CASSPLEDEQYF.

In its sample, this clonotype was seen a few times. The chain uses TRBV11-2 and TRBJ2-1; the match to TRBD2 covers 7 bases. V lost 1 base to trimming and J lost 5 bases; unmatched junction nucleotides: 8. Germline values: CDR1 SGHAT, CDR2 FQNNGV. The CDR3 length is 16 residues. The CDR3 loop reads CASSLAGGALHNEQFF. The CDR3 DNA reads as TGTGCCAGCAGCTTAGCGGGAGGAGCCCTTCACAATGAGCAGTTCTTC.

CDR3 coding DNA: TGCGGGCGGGAAAGGGGCCAAGAGACCCAGTACTTC. It translates to CGRERGQETQYF. The J gene is TRBJ2-5, the V gene TRBV20-1; a weak D match, TRBD2 (6 bases). CDR1 is DFQATT, CDR2 SNEGSKA, per germline (reference sequence). The CDR3 has 12 residues.

The chain employs TRBV12-3 or TRBV12-4 and TRBJ2-5; the D gene could be TRBD1 or TRBD2 (5 bases each). With 7 bases removed from V and 5 bases from J, the gap between germline ends came to 23 bases. The CDR3 consists of 16 residues. The CDR3 reads CASTLGRAGLSETQYF. The CDR3 DNA reads as TGTGCCAGCACCCTCGGCAGGGCTGGACTCTCGGAGACCCAGTACTTC.

The chain employs TRBV9 and TRBJ1-2; no reliable D call. Between the trimmed V and J ends, which lost 2 bases and 4 bases, there was a span of 12 bases. This CDR3 is built from 14 residues. Germline V lookup: CDR1 SGDLS, CDR2 YYNGEE. The CDR3 DNA reads TGTGCCAGCAGCGTTTCGTCAGCGGGCTATGGCTACACCTTC. Translated: CASSVSSAGYGYTF.

This clonotype has only a few counts. The chain carries TRBV12-3 or TRBV12-4 and TRBJ1-3; TRBD1 agrees at 9 bases. The junction had 5 bases not matched to a gene; V was cut back by 1 base and J by 4 bases. This CDR3 has 16 amino acids. The CDR3 spells CASSLGTGVAGNTIYF. The CDR3 DNA is TGTGCCAGCAGTTTAGGGACAGGGGTGGCCGGAAACACCATATATTTT.

The chain couples TRBV7-9 to TRBJ2-6; D may be TRBD1 (5 bases). The CDR3 extends over 14 amino acids. Germline CDR1 is SEHNR and CDR2 is FQNEAQ (reference sequence). Trimming cost V 8 bases and J 0 bases, with 8 bases left between them. The CDR3 coding sequence is TGTGCCAGCGGGGCAATCTCTGGGGCCAACGTCCTGACTTTC. Protein: CASGAISGANVLTF.

This clonotype turned up a few times. V gene TRBV28 combines with J gene TRBJ2-2; 7 positions agree with TRBD2. Germline trimming cut 3 bases from V and 1 base from J; bases unmatched to any gene: 5. This CDR3 contains 16 residues. CDR1 is MDHEN, CDR2 SYDVKM, per germline. CDR3 loop: CASSFSSGENTGELFF. For the CDR3, the DNA is TGTGCCAGCAGTTTTTCCAGCGGGGAGAACACCGGGGAGCTGTTTTTT.

In its sample, this clonotype was seen a few times. CDR3 in amino acids: CASSHVPSTGELFF. CDR3 sequence (DNA): TGTGCCAGCAGCCACGTTCCCTCCACCGGGGAGCTGTTTTTT. The chain joins TRBV14 to TRBJ2-2; unclear D gene. Per germline, CDR1 SGHDN and CDR2 FVKESK. Trimming cost V 3 bases and J 4 bases, with 9 bases left between them. This CDR3 region has 14 residues.

The table lists this clonotype with many counts. The rearrangement joins TRBV5-1 to TRBJ2-7; D gene uncertain. CDR1 and CDR2 from the germline V gene are SGHRS and YFSETQ. V was pared by 10 bases and J by 2 bases, with 22 bases between. The CDR3 has 15 residues. CDR3 protein: CASAALVKPAYEQYF. The CDR3 bases are TGCGCCTCAGCAGCCCTGGTCAAACCCGCCTACGAGCAGTACTTC.

This clonotype was recorded at least ten times. V and J are TRBV28 and TRBJ2-6, with D perhaps matching TRBD1 (5 bases). Trimming pared 7 bases from V and 2 bases from J, leaving 18 bases between. The CDR3 loop spans 17 amino acids. Looked up from germline, CDR1 is MDHEN and CDR2 is SYDVKM. In DNA, the CDR3 is TGTGCCAGCACCAATCGGTCAGGGAAGGCTGGGGCCAACGTCCTGACTTTC. It specifies CASTNRSGKAGANVLTF.

This clonotype was observed a few times. This chain connects TRBV9 to TRBJ2-1, with a possible D match to TRBD2 (5 bases). Germline CDR1 is SGDLS and CDR2 is YYNGEE. V was trimmed by 4 bases and J by 0 bases, leaving 14 bases between them. The CDR3 sequence is 16 residues long. The CDR3 here is CASSRGRVRSYNEQFF. For the CDR3, the DNA is TGTGCCAGCAGCAGAGGGCGGGTCCGCTCCTACAATGAGCAGTTCTTC.

This clonotype showed up many times. For the CDR3, the DNA is TGCAGCGTTGAAGGATTCTCCTACGAGCAGTACTTC. Residues: CSVEGFSYEQYF. V gene TRBV29-1 combines with J gene TRBJ2-7; D remains ambiguous. Germline V CDR1 and CDR2: SQVTM, ANQGSEA. The CDR3 has 12 amino acids. V was pared by 1 base and J by 0 bases, with 4 bases between.

This clonotype occurred a few times. This chain connects TRBV29-1 to TRBJ2-5; D perhaps matches TRBD2 (5 bases). CDR1 SQVTM and CDR2 ANQGSEA come from the germline V gene. Trimming cost V 6 bases and J 3 bases, with 14 bases left between them. The CDR3 loop spans 13 amino acids. CDR3: CSVAGVLKETQYF. The CDR3 DNA reads as TGCAGCGTCGCCGGGGTCCTGAAAGAGACCCAGTACTTC.

The chain combines TRBV4-3 with TRBJ2-5, with a tentative D call TRBD2 (5 bases). V was pared by 0 bases and J by 1 base, with 12 bases between. This CDR3 has 16 amino acids. Germline CDR1 is LGHNA and CDR2 is YSLEER. The CDR3 here is CASSQDPPGVQETQYF. In nucleotides, the CDR3 is TGCGCCAGCAGCCAAGATCCCCCCGGGGTCCAAGAGACCCAGTACTTC.

The gene calls are TRBV7-3 and TRBJ2-2; no clear D gene. Looked up from germline, CDR1 is SGHTA and CDR2 is FQGTGA. Trimming took 4 bases from V and 5 from J, leaving 14 bases between them. The CDR3 is made up of 15 amino acids. The CDR3 region is CASSSHPAYTGELFF. For the CDR3, the DNA is TGTGCCAGCAGCTCCCATCCGGCCTATACCGGGGAGCTGTTTTTT.